These T cell receptor beta chains were read from a single sample in a study of T cell responses to AZD1222 COVID-19 vaccine. Assay: immunoSEQ multiplex PCR; the TCRdb copy retains only in-frame clones and omits some. The table lists under 130,000 clones, more than 70% of them singletons. The sequences come from peripheral blood, collected on day 0 of AZD1222 vaccination. The receptors were sampled from an adult in good health. The CDR3 runs from the conserved cysteine through the conserved F or W. The order of the fields is CDR3 DNA, CDR3 protein, D gene, clone size, J gene, V gene. A D gene is named only where the DNA matches it firmly. Clone size is not always given. Where it is, it says once, few, many or a class for expanded clones.

DNA: TGTGCCAGCAGTTTATTGGGGCAGGGTGGAGGCGGGGAGCTGTTTTTT
CDR3: CASSLLGQGGGGELFF
D: -
size: few
J: TRBJ2-2
V: TRBV27

DNA: TGTGCCAGCACCACCCCGACAGGGTCTGGTTCACCCCTCCACTTT
CDR3: CASTTPTGSGSPLHF
D: TRBD1
size: few
J: TRBJ1-6
V: TRBV7-2

DNA: TGTGCCAGCCGGTTTAGCGGGAGAGAAACAGATACGCAGTATTTT
CDR3: CASRFSGRETDTQYF
D: TRBD2
size: -
J: TRBJ2-3
V: TRBV3-1/TRBV3-2

DNA: TGTGCCAGCACTCCCCTTTCGGGGTCCGGCTACACCTTC
CDR3: CASTPLSGSGYTF
D: -
size: -
J: TRBJ1-2
V: TRBV12-3/TRBV12-4

DNA: TGTGCCACTCTCCGACAGGGGTATCAGCCCCAGCATTTT
CDR3: CATLRQGYQPQHF
D: TRBD1
size: -
J: TRBJ1-5
V: TRBV28

DNA: TGTGCCAGCTCACCACCCACCGGGGAGCTGTTTTTT
CDR3: CASSPPTGELFF
D: -
size: -
J: TRBJ2-2
V: TRBV18

DNA: TGTGCCAGCAGCGTAGGGCAGGGGACCTATGGCTACACCTTC
CDR3: CASSVGQGTYGYTF
D: -
size: -
J: TRBJ1-2
V: TRBV9

DNA: TGTGCCAGCAGCGTCTTCGAGCAGTACTTC
CDR3: CASSVFEQYF
D: -
size: -
J: TRBJ2-7
V: TRBV2

DNA: TGTGCCAGCAGCACAGGGGTTCACTCCTACGAGCAGTACTTC
CDR3: CASSTGVHSYEQYF
D: TRBD1
size: -
J: TRBJ2-7
V: TRBV3-1/TRBV3-2

DNA: TGTGCCAGCAGCCAAGTGGCCTTCACCGGGGAGCTGTTTTTT
CDR3: CASSQVAFTGELFF
D: -
size: once
J: TRBJ2-2
V: TRBV14

DNA: TGTGCCAGCAGTGCCCGACAGGGGAATAATTCACCCCTCCACTTT
CDR3: CASSARQGNNSPLHF
D: TRBD1
size: -
J: TRBJ1-6
V: TRBV2

DNA: TGCAGCGTTGAAGATTACGGGAGGGCCCTCAATGAGCAGTTCTTC
CDR3: CSVEDYGRALNEQFF
D: TRBD2
size: -
J: TRBJ2-1
V: TRBV29-1

DNA: TGTGCCAGCAGCCCTCGACAGGGGGGGTTAGACGAGCAGTACTTC
CDR3: CASSPRQGGLDEQYF
D: TRBD1
size: -
J: TRBJ2-7
V: TRBV9

DNA: TGTGCCAGCAGTACCTTGAGCGGGGGCATTAGCACAGATACGCAGTATTTT
CDR3: CASSTLSGGISTDTQYF
D: TRBD2
size: -
J: TRBJ2-3
V: TRBV27